This T cell receptor (beta chain) was found in a study of graft-versus-host responses after intestinal transplantation. Germline V gene lookup returns CDR1 SEHNR and CDR2 FQNEAQ (reference sequence). V trimming: 5 bases; J trimming: 4 bases; junction bases outside the gene matches: 5. The CDR3 is 14 residues long. Worth noting for this clone: Its antigen is as yet unknown.

Overall study results and limits: Some GvH clones appeared in ileal mucosa or blood before recipient bone marrow.

Repertoires were generated with immunoSEQ multiplex PCR, while TCRdb's copy carries only in-frame clones and drops some. The profile covers approximately 74,000 clones, with around 92% appearing a single time and approximately 0.73% taken by the ten largest. The material was PBMCs, obtained 98 days after intestinal transplantation. This chain connects TRBV7-9 to TRBJ1-3; 7 bases are a match to TRBD1. The sequence came from a human patient who received an intestinal transplant, so some T cells may come from the graft donor. For the CDR3, the DNA is TGTGCCAGCAGCCCCACAGGGGACGGAAACACCATATATTTT. Its protein is CASSPTGDGNTIYF. Full variable domain (rest looked up from reference TRBV7-9 and TRBJ1-3): DTGVSQNPRHKITKRGQNVTFRCDPISEHNRLYWYRQTLGQGPEFLTYFQNEAQLEKSRLLSDRFSAERPKGSFSTLEIQRTEQGDSAMYLCASSPTGDGNTIYFGEGSWLTVV.